The rows below give T cell receptor beta chains drawn from one sample of a study of tumor-infiltrating lymphocytes in primary liver carcinoma. TCRdb processed the multiplex PCR reads anew with MiXCR; each CDR3 protein has one entry. The table has 40,000 or so distinct CDR3 sequences, roughly 80% seen once. The sequenced sample consisted of tumor-adjacent normal liver tissue. The receptor source for this set is a woman under 40 with primary liver carcinoma and hepatitis B virus infection. The CDR3 runs from the conserved cysteine through the conserved F or W. D genes are given only for firm matches. The size field is filled for only some rows; it gives once, few, many or a size class.

j_gene,d_gene,abundance,v_gene,CDR3nt,CDR3aa
TRBJ2-3,TRBD1,NA,TRBV6-1,TGTACCAGCAGTGCCCGATCCCCGGACAGGACAGATACGCAGTATTTT,CTSSARSPDRTDTQYF
TRBJ2-6,TRBD1,few,TRBV19,TGTGCCAGTAGTAGAGGGGGCAGTGGGGCCAACGTCCTGACTTTC,CASSRGGSGANVLTF
TRBJ2-5,NA,NA,TRBV2,TGTGCCAGCAGTGGTGATACCCAGTACTTC,CASSGDTQYF
TRBJ2-3,NA,once,TRBV4-3,TGCGCCAGCAGCCAAGAGGGGTTCACAGATACGAAGTATTTT,CASSQEGFTDTKYF
TRBJ1-2,NA,NA,TRBV12-3/TRBV12-4,TGTGCCAGCAGTTTAGGGGGCAGGGCTCATGTCTACACCTTC,CASSLGGRAHVYTF
TRBJ2-2,TRBD2,NA,TRBV11-3,TGTGCCAGCAGCTTACGCAGGATTAGCGGGAGGGTCGGAAAGGGCGGGGAGCTGTTTTTT,CASSLRRISGRVGKGGELFF
TRBJ2-2,NA,many,TRBV7-8,TGTGCCAGCAGCTTAGTGAGGTTCCGCAGCACCGGGGAGCTGTTTTTT,CASSLVRFRSTGELFF
TRBJ1-2,NA,NA,TRBV29-1,TGCAGCATTGTTGTAAGAGGGGACGTCTATGGCTACACCTTC,CSIVVRGDVYGYTF
TRBJ2-7,NA,NA,TRBV4-1,TGCGCCAGCAGCCAAGATTCTTGGAGGGGTCTCTACGAGCACCACTTC,CASSQDSWRGLYEHHF
TRBJ2-5,NA,NA,TRBV11-2,TGTGCCAGCAGCACAAGAACTGTGGGCGCGAATGAGACCCAGTACTTC,CASSTRTVGANETQYF
TRBJ2-1,NA,NA,TRBV11-2,TGTGCCAGCATCCTCGGGGCGACGTGTAATGAGCAGTTCTTC,CASILGATCNEQFF
TRBJ1-1,NA,once,TRBV13,TGTGCCAGCAACTTAGTAAGTGACCTATTGAACACTGAAGCTTTCTTT,CASNLVSDLLNTEAFF
TRBJ2-1,TRBD2,NA,TRBV5-7,TGTGCCAGCAGCTTGGTTATCCTCCCTGGACTAGCCTCATACACTGAGCAGTTCTTC,CASSLVILPGLASYTEQFF
TRBJ2-7,NA,once,TRBV5-4,TGTGCCGGCAGCAGAAGGGACGGAGCCTACGAGCAGTACTTT,CAGSRRDGAYEQYF
TRBJ2-1,NA,NA,TRBV2,TGTGCCAGCTATCGCGCGGCTCGGCCGGAGCAGTTCTTC,CASYRAARPEQFF
TRBJ2-5,NA,many,TRBV10-2,TGCGCCAGCAGTGAGGTGGGGAGGGAGACCCAGTACTTC,CASSEVGRETQYF
TRBJ2-7,NA,NA,TRBV4-2,TGTGTCAGCAGCCAAGAGGGTCGAGTGGGCTGGCACTACGAGCAGTACTTC,CVSSQEGRVGWHYEQYF
TRBJ1-1,TRBD1,NA,TRBV6-5,TGTGCCGGCAGTTACGACAGGGAAACTGAAGCTTTCTTT,CAGSYDRETEAFF
TRBJ2-7,NA,NA,TRBV30,TGTGCCTGGAGGTCAAACATGGGGGACGAGCAGTACTTC,CAWRSNMGDEQYF
TRBJ2-3,NA,NA,TRBV11-3,TGTGCCAGCAGCCTCACAGGGTTTGGAACAGATACGCAGTATTTT,CASSLTGFGTDTQYF